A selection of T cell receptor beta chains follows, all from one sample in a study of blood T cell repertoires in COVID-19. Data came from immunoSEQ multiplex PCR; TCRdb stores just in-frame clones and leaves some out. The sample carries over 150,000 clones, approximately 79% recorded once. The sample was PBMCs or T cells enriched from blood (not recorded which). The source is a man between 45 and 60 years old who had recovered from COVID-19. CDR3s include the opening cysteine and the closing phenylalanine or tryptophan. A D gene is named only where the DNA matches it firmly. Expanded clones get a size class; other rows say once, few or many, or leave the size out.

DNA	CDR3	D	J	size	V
TGTGCCAGCAGCTCTGGCGGGGCCTCCTACGAGCAGTACTTC	CASSSGGASYEQYF	-	TRBJ2-7	-	TRBV7-9
TGTGCCAGCAGCCAAGAGGCAACTATTAACTATGGCTACACCTTC	CASSQEATINYGYTF	-	TRBJ1-2	-	TRBV4-2
TGTGCCAGCAGCTTGCAACAGGGAAGGGTTGGAGATACGCAGTATTTT	CASSLQQGRVGDTQYF	-	TRBJ2-3	-	TRBV5-8
TGCGCCAGCAGTACGGGACTAGCGGGGAGCTACGAGCAGTACTTC	CASSTGLAGSYEQYF	TRBD2	TRBJ2-7	-	TRBV10-2
TGTGCCAGCAGTTCCCGACTAGCCGGTCTCTACGAGCAGTACTTC	CASSSRLAGLYEQYF	TRBD2	TRBJ2-7	-	TRBV27
TGTGCCAGCAGCTTGGGACAACGGAATCAGCCCCAGCATTTT	CASSLGQRNQPQHF	-	TRBJ1-5	-	TRBV5-6
TGTGCCAGCAGAACAGGGGCCCCGGGGGAAAAACTGTTTTTT	CASRTGAPGEKLFF	TRBD1	TRBJ1-4	once	TRBV2
TGTGCCAGCAGCCCCATTTCCAGTCTACCTAGCGGGGGGGCTAGTGAGACCCAGTACTTC	CASSPISSLPSGGASETQYF	TRBD2	TRBJ2-5	-	TRBV27
TGTGCCAGCAGCTTAGATTATATAGATCAGCCCCAGCATTTT	CASSLDYIDQPQHF	-	TRBJ1-5	-	TRBV7-9
TGTGCCAGCAGTTTTGGACAGTTAACAACTAATGAAAAACTGTTTTTT	CASSFGQLTTNEKLFF	-	TRBJ1-4	-	TRBV6-5
TGTGCCACCAGCAGAGAGGACAGCTGGTCTTCCCTATTT	CATSREDSWSSLF	-	TRBJ1-1	-	TRBV15
TGTGCCAGCAGTCTTCAGGGGGCTTACACTGAAGCTTTCTTT	CASSLQGAYTEAFF	TRBD1	TRBJ1-1	-	TRBV6-5
TGCGCCAGCAGCCACACAGGACAGCTTTTTCAGCCCCAGCATTTT	CASSHTGQLFQPQHF	-	TRBJ1-5	-	TRBV4-1
TGTGCCAGCAGCTTAAGCCTGTTCCCCTTTTCGAACACTGAAGCTTTCTTT	CASSLSLFPFSNTEAFF	-	TRBJ1-1	-	TRBV11-2
TGTGCCAGCACTGACAGGGGTGGCGAGCAGTACTTC	CASTDRGGEQYF	TRBD1	TRBJ2-7	-	TRBV12-3/TRBV12-4
TGTGCCAGTAACCCGGGACAGGGTTTTGAGACCCAGTACTTC	CASNPGQGFETQYF	TRBD1	TRBJ2-5	many	TRBV19
TGTGCCATCAGTGAGCAGAACTATGGCTACACCTTC	CAISEQNYGYTF	-	TRBJ1-2	-	TRBV10-3
TGCGCCAGCAGCTTGGTTCCAGGGGGCCTTCAGCCCCAGCATTTT	CASSLVPGGLQPQHF	TRBD1	TRBJ1-5	-	TRBV5-1
TGCAGTGCTAGTGTGGGAAGGGGGCAGAATGGCTACACCTTC	CSASVGRGQNGYTF	TRBD1	TRBJ1-2	-	TRBV20-1
TGTGCCAGCAGTCTGGACAGTAGCTCCTATAATTCACCCCTCCACTTT	CASSLDSSSYNSPLHF	-	TRBJ1-6	-	TRBV5-6
TGTGCCTGGAGCACAGGGATCGCGAACAATGAGCAGTTCTTC	CAWSTGIANNEQFF	-	TRBJ2-1	-	TRBV30
TGTGCCAGCAGCTTAGGGGGACAGGGGACAGGCCAGCCCCAGCATTTT	CASSLGGQGTGQPQHF	TRBD1	TRBJ1-5	-	TRBV7-8
TGTGCCAGCAGCTTATACGGGGGGGCAAGCGAGACCCAGTACTTC	CASSLYGGASETQYF	TRBD2	TRBJ2-5	-	TRBV7-2
TGTGCCAGTAGTATAGGGGGAGGCACTGAAGCTTTCTTT	CASSIGGGTEAFF	-	TRBJ1-1	-	TRBV19
TGTGCCAGCTCACCAAGGAGAGGGGGCTCCTACGAGCAGTACTTC	CASSPRRGGSYEQYF	-	TRBJ2-7	once	TRBV18
TGTGCCAGCAGCCGACAGGGTTTGTCGCCCGGGGAGCTGTTTTTT	CASSRQGLSPGELFF	TRBD1	TRBJ2-2	-	TRBV2
TGTGCCTGGAGTGTACTCGGGCCGGGGGAGCAGTACTTC	CAWSVLGPGEQYF	-	TRBJ2-7	once	TRBV30
TGTGCCACCAGCAAGGGACTAGCGGGGGGGGACAATGAGCAGTTCTTC	CATSKGLAGGDNEQFF	TRBD2	TRBJ2-1	-	TRBV15
TGTGCCAGCAGCCAAGATAGCGTTCAGCCCCAGCATTTT	CASSQDSVQPQHF	-	TRBJ1-5	-	TRBV3-1/TRBV3-2
TGTGCCAGCAGCTTAATGGGGCAGCAAGAGACCCAGTACTTC	CASSLMGQQETQYF	-	TRBJ2-5	-	TRBV7-2
TGTGCCAGCAGCAAAGTGGGGGGAACTAACTATGGCTACACCTTC	CASSKVGGTNYGYTF	-	TRBJ1-2	few	TRBV21-1
TGTGCCAGCTCACCACTCCTCAACACTGAAGCTTTCTTT	CASSPLLNTEAFF	-	TRBJ1-1	-	TRBV18
TGTGCCAGCAGCTTAGGCGGGGAGCAGTTCTTC	CASSLGGEQFF	-	TRBJ2-1	-	TRBV7-3
TGCGCCAGCAGCCAAGAAACAGGGGGGAGGGATCAGCCCCAGCATTTT	CASSQETGGRDQPQHF	TRBD1	TRBJ1-5	-	TRBV4-1
TGTGCCATAAGACAGGGCAGCAATCAGCCCCAGCATTTT	CAIRQGSNQPQHF	TRBD1	TRBJ1-5	-	TRBV28
TGTGCCAGCAGCTTGGCCGGGGAGCCCCCCGGGGAGCTGTTTTTT	CASSLAGEPPGELFF	-	TRBJ2-2	-	TRBV5-4
TGTGCCAGCAGTGCTCAGAACTATGGCTACACCTTC	CASSAQNYGYTF	-	TRBJ1-2	once	TRBV12-3/TRBV12-4
TGCGCCAGCAGCCACTCTTCGGGGTACCAAGAGACCCAGTACTTC	CASSHSSGYQETQYF	-	TRBJ2-5	-	TRBV4-3
TGTGCCAGCAGCTTGCTCAAATCGTTAGGACAGGGGGCCGATGAGCAGTTCTTC	CASSLLKSLGQGADEQFF	TRBD1	TRBJ2-1	once	TRBV5-8
TGTGCCAGCAGTCCCTCCGCCGGGACAGGGAAGAGAAATGAGCAGTTCTTC	CASSPSAGTGKRNEQFF	TRBD1	TRBJ2-1	-	TRBV2
TGCAGCGTCTTGGCAGGGGGCCGCAACTATGGCTACACCTTC	CSVLAGGRNYGYTF	TRBD1	TRBJ1-2	once	TRBV29-1
TGCGCCAGCAGCTTTCGTATGAACACTGAAGCTTTCTTT	CASSFRMNTEAFF	-	TRBJ1-1	-	TRBV5-1
TGCAGCACATCGGACAGGGACGGGTCTAGCGAGCAGTACTTC	CSTSDRDGSSEQYF	TRBD1	TRBJ2-7	-	TRBV29-1
TGTGCCAGCTCACCGCGCAGGGCGCGCGATGAGCAGTTCTTC	CASSPRRARDEQFF	-	TRBJ2-1	-	TRBV18
TGTGCCAGCAGATGGGGACAGGGAGGGAATTCACCCCTCCACTTT	CASRWGQGGNSPLHF	TRBD1	TRBJ1-6	few	TRBV7-9
TGTGCCAGCAGCTTAGGACAGGGGAGCAATCAGCCCCAGCATTTT	CASSLGQGSNQPQHF	TRBD1	TRBJ1-5	-	TRBV7-2
TGTGCCTGGAGTGTACGCAGGGGGAGAAACACTGAAGCTTTCTTT	CAWSVRRGRNTEAFF	TRBD1	TRBJ1-1	-	TRBV30
TGTGCCAGTAGTATGGACAGGGGGTATCAGCCCCAGCATTTT	CASSMDRGYQPQHF	TRBD1	TRBJ1-5	-	TRBV19
TGTGCCAGCAGTCCTAGTCGTAGGGACTACAAAGGATGTCTTAGCAATCAGCCCCAGCATTTT	CASSPSRRDYKGCLSNQPQHF	-	TRBJ1-5	once	TRBV7-3
TGTGCCAGCAGCTTGGAGGACAGCAACCTTGAAAAACTGTTTTTT	CASSLEDSNLEKLFF	-	TRBJ1-4	-	TRBV7-2
TGTGCCAGCAGCTCTGCCACCAGCTCCTATAATTCACCCCTCCACTTT	CASSSATSSYNSPLHF	-	TRBJ1-6	-	TRBV7-9